This T cell receptor (beta chain) was recorded in a study of blood T cell repertoires in COVID-19. Study information: Whether acute or convalescent, the COVID-19 samples came from the United States, Italy and Spain. PBMCs, B-cell-depleted T cells, or T cells were the source of the cDNA or gDNA that made up the material.

As handled by the study authors: Amplifying reference gene primers gave estimates of nucleated cell counts. Assay: immunoSEQ multiplex PCR; the TCRdb copy retains only in-frame clones and omits some. V and J calls and clone size are as listed in that table; D and trimming were resolved from the DNA. The data contain 95,000 or so clones, around 85% of them singletons. CDR1 SGHRS and CDR2 YFSETQ come from the germline V gene. The CDR3 is made up of 16 amino acids. Trimming at V came to 2 bases and at J to 7 bases, leaving 6 bases not matched to a gene. The gene calls are TRBV5-1 and TRBJ1-6, with TRBD1 identical over 10 bases. The sequencing input was peripheral blood. The origin of this receptor is an elderly man with active or convalescent COVID-19. CDR3 region: CASSLIPTGGNSPLHF. CDR3 coding DNA: TGCGCCAGCAGCTTAATACCGACAGGGGGCAATTCACCCCTCCACTTT.